Listed here are 19 T cell receptor beta chains from one sample, sequenced in a study of regulatory T cells in long-lasting Graves disease. Investigators prepared the TCR beta libraries by applying iRepertoire HTBI primers and Arm-PCR of CDR3 regions. MiXCR, applied by TCRdb to the multiplex PCR reads, yields one record per CDR3 protein. The sample holds a few hundred thousand distinct CDR3 sequences; about an eighth are singletons and the top ten take under 20%. Time point in this sample: newly diagnosed GD, antithyroid drugs for less than 3 months. Extracted PBMC RNA gave rise to the TCR library. These data also featured in a second study, about T cells in Graves' hyperthyroidism and ophthalmopathy.

The sequences come from peripheral blood mononuclear cells (PBMCs), collected at new diagnosis, from a patient treated with antithyroid drugs. These receptors came from a woman aged 18-29 years with Graves disease.

This rearrangement joins TRBV19 to TRBJ1-6; 8 bases line up with TRBD1. From germline, CDR1 is LNHDA and CDR2 SQIVND (reference sequence). The CDR3 covers 15 residues. Trimming removed 5 bases from V and 6 bases from J; junction bases left unmatched: 6. The CDR3 is CASSLGQGPNSPLHF. DNA for the CDR3: TGTGCCAGTAGTCTCGGACAGGGCCCTAATTCACCCCTCCACTTT.

This clonotype was counted ten times or more. The V gene is TRBV30, the J gene TRBJ1-1; no definite D call. The germline V gene has CDR1 GTSNPN and CDR2 SVGIG (reference sequence). The CDR3 is 18 residues long. V lost 4 bases and J 0 bases, leaving 24 bases between the germline ends. CDR3 sequence: CAWTTPHPVVPMNTEAFF. The DNA for the CDR3 is TGTGCCTGGACTACTCCCCATCCTGTGGTTCCCATGAACACTGAAGCTTTCTTT.

This clonotype has more than one count but fewer than ten. The chain is built from TRBV19 and TRBJ2-3, with a possible D match to TRBD1 (5 bases). This CDR3 has 14 amino acids. Trimming took 3 bases from V and 4 from J, leaving 11 bases between them. CDR1 is LNHDA, CDR2 SQIVND, per germline (reference sequence). The chain's CDR3 is CASSMARGADTQYF. The CDR3 region has the DNA TGTGCCAGTAGTATGGCTAGGGGCGCAGATACGCAGTATTTT.

This clonotype was detected many times. J is TRBJ2-1 and V is TRBV12-3 or TRBV12-4; TRBD2 matches 13 bases. J lost 9 bases, V lost 6 bases, and 8 bases had no gene match. The CDR3 is made up of 15 amino acids. CDR3 sequence (DNA): TGTGCCAGCAGCCGGATCGGACTAGCGGGAGTTGAGCAGTTCTTC. This codes for CASSRIGLAGVEQFF.

In its sample, this clonotype was seen a few times. A single base separates this from a much larger clone, so it may be a read error. J is TRBJ2-4 and V is TRBV7-2; D perhaps matches TRBD2 (6 bases). The CDR3 is 18 residues long. The germline CDR1 and CDR2 sequences are SGHTA and FQGNSA. The CDR3 DNA is TGTGTCAGCAGCTTAGGAGGGACCGCGTCCCTGGGCAAAAACATTCAGTACTTC. It codes for CVSSLGGTASLGKNIQYF.

Ten or more counts support this clonotype. This chain links TRBV9 with TRBJ1-1, with D possibly TRBD1 on 6 matching bases. Germline lookup yields CDR1 SGDLS and CDR2 YYNGEE. The CDR3 is 16 residues long. Trimming left V 0 bases short and J 0 bases short, with 12 bases between. Written as DNA, the CDR3 is TGTGCCAGCAGCGTAGACCCTGGACAGTTGAACACTGAAGCTTTCTTT. Translation gives CASSVDPGQLNTEAFF.

This clonotype was recorded many times. This chain connects TRBV6-4 to TRBJ2-7, with D possibly called TRBD1 or TRBD2 (5 bases each). The CDR3 extends over 15 amino acids. CDR1 and CDR2 from the germline V gene are MRHNA and SNTAGT. The ends were cut back, 8 bases at V and 6 bases at J, with 23 bases in the middle. CDR3 nucleotides: TGTGCCAGCCGAGCGAAGGGTCCCTATGGGGGCGAGCAGTACTTC. This gives the protein CASRAKGPYGGEQYF.

For this clonotype: Sequence at one end of the junction differs from germline and may be a read error. The gene calls are TRBV4-3 and TRBJ2-5, with D tentatively TRBD2 (6 bases). Germline assignment: CDR1 LGHNA and CDR2 YSLEER. This CDR3 is built from 15 residues. CDR3 nucleotide sequence: TGCGCCAACAGCCCAAACCGGGGGTTGGGAGAGACCCAGTACTTC. Translation gives CANSPNRGLGETQYF.

This clonotype was seen ten or more times. The CDR3 nucleotides are TGCAGCGTTGAGCCCACCACGGGACTAGTCAATGAGCAGTTCTTC. Its translation: CSVEPTTGLVNEQFF. This chain links TRBV29-1 with TRBJ2-1; 8 nucleotides align to TRBD2. This CDR3 comprises 15 residues. The V segment lost 3 bases and the J segment 6 bases; nucleotides outside the gene matches: 10. Germline assignment: CDR1 SQVTM and CDR2 ANQGSEA.

In its sample, this clonotype was seen many times. The gene calls are TRBV18 and TRBJ2-4; D not resolved. The CDR3 is made up of 13 amino acids. The V end was cut by 2 bases, the J end by 2 bases, with 4 bases between. The V gene's germline CDR1 is KGHSH and CDR2 LQKENI. The CDR3 loop reads CASSPRSKNIQYF. In DNA form, the CDR3 reads TGTGCCAGCTCACCAAGGTCCAAAAACATTCAGTACTTC.

Comment on this clonotype: A read error may be the cause here, since a much bigger clone is one base away. V usage is TRBV7-2 and J usage is TRBJ2-7; unclear D gene. The CDR3 consists of 17 residues. The germline V gene encodes CDR1 SGHTA and CDR2 FQGNSA. V gave up 7 bases and J gave up 0 bases, with 22 bases separating them. The CDR3 region is CASNPGPSYRSSYEQYF. The CDR3 DNA reads TGTGCCAGCAACCCCGGCCCCAGCTATAGGAGCTCCTACGAGCAGTACTTC.

This clonotype was counted between two and nine times. The chain links TRBV24-1 to TRBJ2-1, with D uncertain. Trimming pared 9 bases from V and 0 bases from J, leaving 17 bases between. The CDR3 consists of 16 residues. CDR1 is KGHDR and CDR2 is SFDVKD in the germline V gene. CDR3 amino acids: CATGGPLESSYNEQFF. CDR3 nucleotide sequence: TGTGCCACCGGCGGCCCCCTTGAGAGCTCCTACAATGAGCAGTTCTTC.

This clonotype has just a few counts. The rearrangement uses TRBV12-3 or TRBV12-4 and TRBJ1-4, with D possibly TRBD1 on 5 matching bases. Trimming cost V 9 bases and J 6 bases, with 14 bases left between them. This CDR3 region has 13 residues. The CDR3 protein is CASKRRGDEKLFF. In DNA, the CDR3 is TGTGCCAGTAAACGCCGGGGGGATGAAAAACTGTTTTTT.

The chain links TRBV20-1 to TRBJ2-1, with a weak D call TRBD2 (5 bases). V was clipped by 5 bases and J by 3 bases, with 14 bases between them. CDR3 length: 14 residues. The germline gives CDR1 DFQATT, CDR2 SNEGSKA (reference sequence). The CDR3 region is CSARSEGLYNEQFF. In DNA, the CDR3 is TGCAGTGCTCGCTCCGAGGGTCTCTACAATGAGCAGTTCTTC.

This clonotype showed up many times. The rearrangement joins TRBV15 to TRBJ2-2; D could derive from TRBD1 or TRBD2 (5 bases each). Trimming took off 1 base at V and 0 bases at J, with 9 bases between the two ends. Germline V lookup: CDR1 LNHNV, CDR2 YYDKDF (reference sequence). The CDR3 extends over 16 amino acids. The CDR3 region has the DNA TGTGCCACCAGCAGAGGGGGGTTCGCGAACACCGGGGAGCTGTTTTTT. Translating gives CATSRGGFANTGELFF.

Note on this clonotype: This may stem from a read error, because a much larger clone lies one nucleotide away. The chain uses TRBV2 and TRBJ1-5; D not certain. This CDR3 has 16 residues. CDR1 and CDR2 from the germline V gene are SNHLY and FYNNEI. The CDR3 nucleotides read TGTGCCAGCAGTGGGTCGGCGCCAGGCCTCAATGAGCCCCAGCATTTT. The encoded protein is CASSGSAPGLNEPQHF.

This clonotype occurred a few times. CDR3 sequence (DNA): TGTGCCAGCAGTTTATTAATCCGGGACGGAGTGAACACTGAAGCTTTCTTT. Amino acid sequence: CASSLLIRDGVNTEAFF. The chain carries TRBV27 and TRBJ1-1, with TRBD1 as a possible D gene (5 bases). Trimming took off 1 base at V and 0 bases at J, with 15 bases between the two ends. Per the germline V gene, CDR1 is MNHEY and CDR2 is SMNVEV (reference sequence). The CDR3 covers 17 residues.

This clonotype was detected ten times or more. The chain uses TRBV28 and TRBJ2-1; TRBD2 matches at 7 bases. V shed 3 bases, J shed 4 bases, and the junction held 6 bases outside the gene matches. There are 15 residues in the CDR3. Germline V gene sequence: CDR1 MDHEN, CDR2 SYDVKM. CDR3 sequence: CASSLLAGAYNEQFF. As DNA, the CDR3 is TGTGCCAGCAGTTTGTTGGCGGGAGCTTACAATGAGCAGTTCTTC.

The table lists this clonotype with a few counts. CDR3 sequence (DNA): TGTGCCAGCAGTCCGTACACTAGAGACACCGGGGAGCTGTTTTTT. It codes for CASSPYTRDTGELFF. J is TRBJ2-2 and V is TRBV6-1; D may be TRBD2 (5 bases). V shed 5 bases and J shed 3 bases, with 13 bases lying between them. Germline V gene data show CDR1 as MNHNS and CDR2 as SASEGT. The CDR3 extends over 15 amino acids.